This T cell receptor beta chain was captured in a study of blood T cell repertoires in COVID-19. Clones were read by immunoSEQ multiplex PCR, and TCRdb kept only the in-frame ones, dropping some. The repertoire consists of fewer than 250,000 clones, with around nine tenths occurring once and the leading ten covering approximately 4%. The V and J ends lost 2 bases and 5 bases, in that order; junction bases with no gene match: 9. The CDR3 consists of 16 residues. CDR1 and CDR2 (germline): MNHNS, SASEGT. Specimen: peripheral blood. The source is a human donor in a cohort sampled during active COVID-19. The V gene is TRBV6-1, the J gene TRBJ2-1, with 7 positions matching TRBD1. The CDR3 loop reads CASSENRGSGHNEQFF. CDR3 nucleotides: TGTGCCAGCAGTGAAAACAGGGGTTCTGGGCACAATGAGCAGTTCTTC.